This TCR beta chain was sequenced in a study of regulatory T cells in long-lasting Graves disease. Study at large: Those Graves' patients who were newly diagnosed had been on antithyroid drugs under 3 months.

Indicated time point: newly diagnosed GD, antithyroid drugs for less than 3 months. RNA extracted from PBMCs served as the sequencing template. Germline trimming cut 5 bases from V and 6 bases from J; bases unmatched to any gene: 8. The CDR3 length is 15 residues. Germline CDR1 SGHTA, CDR2 FQGNSA. At least ten counts were recorded for this clonotype. Sequencing libraries for TCR beta were prepared with iRepertoire HTBI primers and Arm-PCR of CDR3 regions. One entry per CDR3 protein, called by TCRdb with MiXCR from the multiplex PCR reads. The sample shows 620,000 or so distinct CDR3 sequences, roughly 15% of them seen only once. These data are also associated with another study on T cells in Graves' hyperthyroidism and ophthalmopathy. This second report adds: Clinical symptoms, serum thyroxine, TRAb, thyroid ultrasound and orbital computed tomography established diagnosis. The TCR CDR3 was amplified in a first-round RT-PCR using the HTBI primer set. Blood samples included most of the expanded thyroid clonotypes exceeding 0.001.

The TCR comes from a woman aged 30 to 39 with Graves disease. The source was peripheral blood mononuclear cells (PBMCs), collected at new diagnosis, from a patient treated with antithyroid drugs. The genes are TRBV7-2 and TRBJ2-1; 9 bases agree with TRBD2. CDR3 loop: CASSQGLAGFNEQFF. The CDR3 DNA reads as TGTGCCAGCAGCCAAGGGCTAGCGGGATTCAATGAGCAGTTCTTC.